Listed below are T cell receptor beta chains from one sample, sequenced in a study of blood T cell repertoires in COVID-19. Generated by immunoSEQ multiplex PCR, the TCRdb table keeps only in-frame clones and is missing some. There are around 200,000 clones in the sample; less than 90% occur only once, and over 3% lies in the top ten. Sequencing was carried out using PBMCs or T cells enriched from blood (not recorded which). The receptors come from a woman in her forties or fifties in a cohort exposed to, infected with or recovered from COVID-19 (not recorded which). Both conserved end residues are trimmed from each CDR3.

v_gene,j_gene,CDR3aa
TRBV6-5,TRBJ1-2,ASSYSRDWLNGYT
TRBV12-5,TRBJ1-6,ASGLVRTGTYNSPLH
TRBV5-6,TRBJ1-2,ASSTGYYGYT
TRBV6-2/TRBV6-3,TRBJ2-3,ASSYRDSYTDTQY
TRBV7-2,TRBJ1-5,ASSSQGAGNQPQH
TRBV5-8,TRBJ2-5,ASSLGRLQETQY
TRBV5-1,TRBJ2-3,ASSLVAGGAGDTQY
TRBV7-3,TRBJ1-6,ASSLNPGQGSSPLH
TRBV4-2,TRBJ2-5,ASSQAGVQGAQY
TRBV6-5,TRBJ1-2,ASSYSTGFGGYT
TRBV29-1,TRBJ1-2,SVARGRDGYT
TRBV7-8,TRBJ2-5,ASSLQAGGTGETQY
TRBV5-1,TRBJ2-5,ASSLGQLQETQY